This T cell receptor beta chain was found in a study of cytomegalovirus exposure and HLA in healthy donors. V lost 4 bases and J lost 1, with 12 bases in between. The CDR3 totals 15 residues. Germline values: CDR1 SNHLY, CDR2 FYNNEI. With respect to this clone: Additional DNA sequences in this sample encode the identical CDR3.

Among the donors, all were healthy bone marrow donors. PCR amplification relied on 60 Vbeta primers (plus 13 Jbeta primers). The protocol was immunoSEQ multiplex PCR, while the TCRdb copy is restricted to in-frame clones and leaves out a portion. The repertoire holds 300,000 or so clones, around four fifths seen once, with 1.5% to 2.5% in the top ten. Sequenced input: PBMCs. This TCR was sampled from a middle-aged woman in good health and CMV-seropositive. The chain is built from TRBV2 and TRBJ2-3; tentative D call: TRBD2 (5 bases). CDR3 sequence reads: CASSVGAGGTDTQYF. DNA of the CDR3: TGTGCCAGCAGTGTAGGCGCCGGGGGCACAGATACGCAGTATTTT. Complete variable domain (other parts from reference TRBV2 and TRBJ2-3): EPEVTQTPSHQVTQMGQEVILRCVPISNHLYFYWYRQILGQKVEFLVSFYNNEISEKSEIFDDQFSVERPDGSNFTLKIRSTKLEDSAMYFCASSVGAGGTDTQYFGPGTRLTVL.